This TCR beta chain was found in a study of HIV-infected patients and healthy controls. This clonotype was observed many times. TCRdb redid the calling of the 5' RACE reads with MiXCR, one entry per CDR3 protein. The repertoire holds around 18,000 distinct CDR3 sequences, over 15% seen once, with 24% in the top ten. This CDR3 is 17 amino acids long. The germline CDR1 and CDR2 sequences are SGHVS and FQNEAQ. The J segment lost 3 bases and the V segment lost 7 bases, leaving 14 bases of the junction unmatched. The V gene is TRBV7-8, the J gene TRBJ2-2; the match to TRBD1 covers 7 bases. The clonotype was recovered from a human donor in good health. The sample was CD8+ T cells from blood. CDR3: CASKTGYQKRDTGELFF. The CDR3 bases are TGTGCCAGCAAGACAGGGTATCAGAAAAGGGACACCGGGGAGCTGTTTTTT.